One T cell receptor (beta chain) is described in this entry. Based on frequency, this clonotype is considered large (0.1 to 1%); no count was recorded. This clone's antigen is unknown. Five KLR/GPR56-defined CD4+ populations were enriched by fluorescence-activated cell sorting before TCRbeta sequencing. To test whether memory differentiation follows a linear pathway, the researchers sequenced TCRbeta repertoires from five CD4+ T-cell subsets, each defined by expression of KLRB1, KLRG1, GPR56 and KLRF1. TCR-sequenced cells came from peripheral blood of healthy control individuals, reported as five donors in the TCRbeta analysis figure. Heparinized peripheral blood was collected and all samples were processed within one hour of retrieval. To isolate peripheral blood mononuclear cells, blood was diluted 1:2 in PBS and put through Biocoll density gradient centrifugation at room temperature. Before flow sorting, CD4+ T cells were magnetically enriched from freshly isolated PBMCs using anti-CD4 MicroBeads. A BD FACSAria II was used to sort CD4+ T cells, enriched from the PBMCs of healthy donors, according to marker expression. Surface staining used anti-KLRB1 clone 191B8, anti-KLRF1 clone 4A4.D10 and anti-KLRG1 clone REA261 antibodies from Miltenyi Biotec.

This sample was included in a study of GPR56 and killer-like receptors on CD4 memory cells (dated by TCRdb to the late 2010s). Regarding the study in general: The study proposed that the stepwise gain of KLRB1, KLRG1, GPR56 and finally KLRF1 marks human CD4+ memory T-cell differentiation and cytokine production potential. The healthy blood donors were described in the study as age-matched to the liver disease patients, whose median age was roughly 70 years.

The CDR3, from cysteine to phenylalanine, totals 13 residues. No DNA appears here. For CDR1 and CDR2, the germline V gene lists SGHTA and FQGNSA. These reads were obtained on an Illumina HiSeq 2500. For construction of sequencing libraries, the recombined TCRbeta locus was amplified according to a previously published PCR protocol. The original methods were these. Any read whose average quality score fell below 30 was discarded, and IMSEQ was used to process the reads that remained. Each clonotype was defined by Vbeta gene, Jbeta gene and CDR3 amino acid sequence. The Morisita-Horn index, computed on the top 100 expanded clones, was used to quantify repertoire overlap between populations. Renyi diversity profiles, calculated on the top 100 expanded clones, were used to assess clonal diversity. TCRdb reprocessed the reads into one record per CDR3 protein sequence, lacking DNA. It is TCRdb's table, rather than the study itself, that gives the V and J calls and clone size. The table for this sample shows some 1,000 distinct CDR3 sequences. In total, the top ten clones hold less than 20% of the sample.

General study outcomes and caveats: Rather than full repertoires, only the 100 most expanded clones per population were included in the diversity and similarity analyses. Overlap of TCR repertoires was especially pronounced between late populations 4 and 5, and partly extended to population 3. Clonal frequency started low in the marker-negative population and rose progressively along the proposed pathway, while TCRbeta diversity decreased accordingly. The authors took the finding that clones dominating late populations 4 and 5 were also present in early populations 1 and 2 as evidence for linear differentiation.

The chain uses TRBV7-2 and TRBJ1-1. The TCR comes from a human donor in good health. The sequencing sample was made of memory CD4+ T cells from blood. The CDR3 region: CASSPYLNTEAFF.